Listed below are T cell receptor beta chains from one sample, sequenced in a study of cytomegalovirus exposure and HLA in healthy donors. Using immunoSEQ multiplex PCR, the repertoire was profiled, and TCRdb retains in-frame clones only, with some absent. The sample has 100,000 or so clones; around 80% are singletons. Material for sequencing was PBMCs. These TCRs come from a male donor in good health and CMV-seropositive. Each CDR3 is given with its conserved first and last residue.

CDR3 | V
CATSLASYNEQFF | TRBV15
CASSQDRNEQFF | TRBV4-2
CASSGGTGGAETQYF | TRBV2
CASSVGGAGGEKLFF | TRBV9
CASSLTGGDQPQHF | TRBV4-3
CASSGRDGGNEKLFF | TRBV6-1
CASSVKGDRPLYEQYF | TRBV7-6
CASSSGDWVNEQFF | TRBV27
CASSIQGYSYNEQFF | TRBV7-6
CASSLGTGGLGTEAFF | TRBV7-9
CASSPPGTGVGELFF | TRBV28
CASRTGGKYNEQFF | TRBV6-1
CASSLNSGGELFF | TRBV7-9
CASSQATGGSQDTQYF | TRBV4-3
CASSLGGGGANEQFF | TRBV7-2
CASSLAGSQETQYF | TRBV5-4
CSVEVPGTRSSYNEQFF | TRBV29-1
CASSPQSGLSYGYTF | TRBV7-9
CASSLGYTGEDTQYF | TRBV5-6
CASSYGQGAIGYTF | TRBV5-1
CASSVDSGANNEQFF | TRBV9
CASSTGAQPQHF | TRBV6-5
CASSRGLRNTGELFF | TRBV9
CASETGRSSSYEQYF | TRBV7-3
CASSVRGRGEAFF | TRBV9
CASSSSDRGTNEKLFF | TRBV7-9
CASSMSDRENTEAFF | TRBV5-4
CASSPYPRTGVAFF | TRBV19
CASSFSGGTYNEQFF | TRBV11-3
CASRSAGVTGELFF | TRBV7-2
CASSEARGGTSNQPQHF | TRBV6-1
CAWSAGGSYNSPLHF | TRBV30
CASSLGQGAYEQYF | TRBV27
CASRRTSGGNEQFF | TRBV6-1
CASSVDSNYGYTF | TRBV9
CASSDRTRGSYEQYF | TRBV10-2
CASIPGQGAKEQYF | TRBV6-5
CASSDQTGAADTQYF | TRBV6-1
CASSESTLGNTIYF | TRBV25-1
CASSLAGVITEAFF | TRBV11-2
CASSVGQGAGYGYTF | TRBV9
CATSRGVADYTITDTQYF | TRBV15